These T cell receptor beta chains were read from a single sample in a study of Ad26.COV2.S vaccination and SARS-CoV-2 variants. The repertoire was sequenced with immunoSEQ multiplex PCR; TCRdb's copy has only in-frame clones and lacks some. Of about 410,000 clones detected, roughly nine tenths appear once; the ten largest clones hold approximately 3.7%. The sequencing used peripheral blood, collected in a trial of Ad26.COV2.S vaccine versus placebo. Every receptor here comes from a person aged 18 to 65 who received the Ad26.COV2.S COVID-19 vaccine or a placebo. CDR3s include the opening cysteine and the closing phenylalanine or tryptophan. A D gene is named only where the DNA matches it firmly.

TRBJ2-5 | TRBV7-2 | TRBD2 | 15 | CASSWGLARRETQYF
TRBJ1-6 | TRBV30 | NA | 16 | CAWMSARSSYNSPLHF
TRBJ1-3 | TRBV7-9 | NA | 13 | CASSLTSGNTIYF
TRBJ2-1 | TRBV6-5 | TRBD1 | 15 | CASSPYGTVRNEQFF
TRBJ2-1 | TRBV6-5 | NA | 13 | CASSYGQGNEQFF
TRBJ1-1 | TRBV18 | NA | 15 | CASCWGGGMNTEAFF
TRBJ2-7 | TRBV30 | NA | 11 | CAWSAKYEQYF
TRBJ1-1 | TRBV7-2 | NA | 14 | CASGLLSTSTEAFF
TRBJ1-5 | TRBV19 | NA | 13 | CASSQTWNQPQHF
TRBJ2-1 | TRBV6-5 | TRBD2 | 15 | CASSYSGTIYNEQFF
TRBJ2-1 | TRBV5-4 | TRBD1 | 13 | CASSWTGFNEQFF
TRBJ1-6 | TRBV2 | TRBD1 | 15 | CASRKDRAYNSPLHF
TRBJ1-6 | TRBV6-6 | NA | 15 | CASSFGTENNSPLHF
TRBJ1-2 | TRBV4-1 | TRBD1 | 17 | CASSRRTWDRASEGYTF
TRBJ2-7 | TRBV29-1 | NA | 11 | CSVGGTGEQYF
TRBJ1-1 | TRBV7-2 | NA | 13 | CASSLVGQAEAFF
TRBJ2-2 | TRBV7-2 | NA | 16 | CASSSRGTTNTGELFF
TRBJ2-3 | TRBV28 | TRBD2 | 15 | CASRSDGGAEDTQYF
TRBJ1-2 | TRBV7-9 | NA | 15 | CASSLDGVRHYGYTF
TRBJ2-2 | TRBV7-2 | NA | 16 | CASTLNGRRNTGELFF
TRBJ2-6 | TRBV5-4 | NA | 15 | CASSFRGAGANVLTF
TRBJ1-1 | TRBV4-1 | TRBD1 | 17 | CASSPWTGGVGNTEAFF
TRBJ1-6 | TRBV19 | TRBD1 | 15 | CASSIDRDGNSPLHF
TRBJ1-2 | TRBV5-4 | NA | 14 | CASSFGGLGYGYTF
TRBJ2-1 | TRBV7-7 | NA | 16 | CASSPAPGGYTNEQFF
TRBJ2-3 | TRBV5-1 | NA | 12 | CASSLAGDTQYF
TRBJ2-7 | TRBV6-5 | NA | 11 | CASRDRYEQYF
TRBJ2-1 | TRBV5-1 | TRBD2 | 16 | CASSLWASGGAYEQFF
TRBJ1-6 | TRBV6-5 | TRBD1 | 14 | CASRMDRGDSPLHF
TRBJ2-3 | TRBV28 | TRBD2 | 19 | CASSPMSGTSGGPIDTQYF
TRBJ1-2 | TRBV12-5 | NA | 14 | CASGIPFSNYGYTF
TRBJ1-1 | TRBV19 | NA | 13 | CASSFSRQTEAFF
TRBJ1-1 | TRBV9 | TRBD1 | 12 | CASSAGTGGAFF
TRBJ1-2 | TRBV4-1 | NA | 14 | CASSQDPGSYGYTF
TRBJ1-5 | TRBV7-9 | NA | 16 | CASSPGEARGNQPQHF
TRBJ1-1 | TRBV27 | TRBD1 | 15 | CASSWTGGGGTEAFF
TRBJ1-3 | TRBV6-1 | NA | 16 | CASREQGGGSGNTIYF
TRBJ1-2 | TRBV12-3/TRBV12-4 | NA | 12 | CASSLRPYGYTF
TRBJ2-2 | TRBV7-2 | NA | 17 | CASSLNLLSANTGELFF
TRBJ2-2 | TRBV7-6 | TRBD1 | 15 | CASSQGTGATGELFF
TRBJ1-3 | TRBV7-9 | NA | 15 | CASRPAGFSGNTIYF
TRBJ1-1 | TRBV7-6 | NA | 16 | CASSLMYRGSDTEAFF
TRBJ1-1 | TRBV10-3 | NA | 12 | CAISQGLTEAFF
TRBJ2-3 | TRBV9 | NA | 13 | CASSVSGSDTQYF
TRBJ2-2 | TRBV6-2/TRBV6-3 | NA | 15 | CASSARDTARRELFF
TRBJ1-1 | TRBV10-3 | TRBD1 | 17 | CAISGGGRGTGFSEAFF
TRBJ1-5 | TRBV4-3 | NA | 15 | CASSQDQEDDQPQHF
TRBJ1-6 | TRBV7-2 | TRBD1 | 15 | CASSSSGTESSPLHF
TRBJ2-1 | TRBV24-1 | NA | 16 | CATSDFGLGDYNEQFF
TRBJ2-3 | TRBV25-1 | TRBD1 | 17 | CASSESGLGQGTDTQYF
TRBJ1-2 | TRBV10-1 | NA | 12 | CASSESPFGSIF
TRBJ1-6 | TRBV15 | NA | 13 | CATIRDYNSPLHF
TRBJ1-1 | TRBV10-2 | NA | 14 | CASSESPRNTEAFF